A selection of T cell receptor beta chains follows, all from one sample in a study of OX40 agonist ivuxolimab in advanced cancers. Generated by immunoSEQ multiplex PCR, the TCRdb table keeps only in-frame clones and is missing some. Among around 62,000 clones listed, roughly nine tenths were seen once. The source material was CD4+ or CD8+ T cells sorted from blood, sampled in a trial of the OX40 agonist ivuxolimab. The receptors come from an adult with an advanced solid tumor such as melanoma, head and neck, liver or kidney cancer. Each CDR3 is given with its conserved first and last residue. The order of the fields is J gene, V gene, clone size, D gene, CDR3 DNA, CDR3 protein. The D gene is left open where the match is weak. Size tells how often a clone was seen (once, few, many) or the class of an expanded clone, and some rows leave it out.

TRBJ1-2	TRBV5-1	-	TRBD1	TGCGCCAGCAGTTCAGACAGGGTGAGGGATGGCTACACCTTC	CASSSDRVRDGYTF
TRBJ1-2	TRBV6-6	-	TRBD1	TGTGCCAGCAGTTCCCCAGGGGGCGATGGCTACACCTTC	CASSSPGGDGYTF
TRBJ2-7	TRBV21-1	-	-	TGTGCCAGCAGCAAAGGCCAAGGGGGGGAATCCCACTACGAGCAGTACTTC	CASSKGQGGESHYEQYF
TRBJ1-1	TRBV19	-	-	TGTGCCAGTAGTATAGTGGTCGGGACTGAAGCTTTCTTT	CASSIVVGTEAFF
TRBJ2-3	TRBV4-1	-	TRBD2	TGCGCCAGCAGCCAAGCCCGAGGGACTAGCGGGGATTCTAGCACAGATACGCAGTATTTT	CASSQARGTSGDSSTDTQYF
TRBJ1-1	TRBV7-9	-	-	TGTGCCAGCAGCTTAGGGACGGATGAAGCTTTCTTT	CASSLGTDEAFF
TRBJ2-7	TRBV11-3	-	-	TGTGCCAGCAGCTCAGTCGGCGACTACGAGCAGTACTTC	CASSSVGDYEQYF
TRBJ2-2	TRBV19	few	-	TGTGCCAGTGAAAGCGGAGCGAACACCGGGGAGCTGTTTTTT	CASESGANTGELFF
TRBJ2-5	TRBV18	-	-	TGTGCCAGCTCACCATTGGGGGGAGAGACCCAGTACTTC	CASSPLGGETQYF
TRBJ1-6	TRBV11-2	-	-	TGTGCCAGCAGCTCTACCGGGCCCGGCTATAATTCACCCCTCCACTTT	CASSSTGPGYNSPLHF
TRBJ2-1	TRBV10-3	-	TRBD2	TGTGCCATCAGTGTAAAGCCCGGGACTATAGGCAATGAGCAGTTCTTC	CAISVKPGTIGNEQFF
TRBJ2-6	TRBV15	-	-	TGTGCCACCAGCAGAGACAGCCCCGGGGCCAACGTCCTGACTTTC	CATSRDSPGANVLTF
TRBJ1-5	TRBV4-2	-	-	TGTGCCAGCAGCCAAGTTGATATGGGGCAGCCCCAGCATTTT	CASSQVDMGQPQHF
TRBJ1-3	TRBV9	-	-	TGTGCCAGCAGCGTAGCTGGACAGGGAAACACCATATATTTT	CASSVAGQGNTIYF
TRBJ2-1	TRBV28	-	TRBD2	TGTGCCAGCAGGGGGACTAGCGCTAACTCCTACAATGAGCAGTTCTTC	CASRGTSANSYNEQFF
TRBJ2-7	TRBV5-1	-	TRBD2	TGCGCCAGCAGACTAGCGGGAGGAGGAGAGCAGTACTTC	CASRLAGGGEQYF
TRBJ1-1	TRBV10-3	-	-	TGTGCCATCGGGAGGAACAGCGCTTCGAACACTGAAGCTTTCTTT	CAIGRNSASNTEAFF
TRBJ2-5	TRBV25-1	-	-	TGTGCCAGCAGTGAAATCGGGCCGGGCGAAGAGACCCAGTACTTC	CASSEIGPGEETQYF
TRBJ2-2	TRBV18	-	-	TGTGCCAGCTCACCAAAGACTGGAACCGGGGAGCTGTTTTTT	CASSPKTGTGELFF
TRBJ1-1	TRBV19	-	TRBD1	TGTGCCAGTAGTGTTGACAGGGTGATCACTGAAGCTTTCTTT	CASSVDRVITEAFF
TRBJ2-2	TRBV13	-	-	TGTGCCAGCAGCTCACAGGGTCCCGGGGAGCTGTTTTTT	CASSSQGPGELFF
TRBJ2-1	TRBV2	-	-	TGTGCCAGCAGTGCACTCCCCCCCACGGACGGCCAGATCTTCAGCTCCTACAATGAGCAGTTCTTC	CASSALPPTDGQIFSSYNEQFF
TRBJ1-1	TRBV27	-	-	TGTGCCAGCAGGACCCTAGGAGGCACTGAAGCTTTCTTT	CASRTLGGTEAFF
TRBJ1-1	TRBV7-3	-	-	TGTGCCAGCAGCTTAATCTTTGGTACTGAAGCTTTCTTT	CASSLIFGTEAFF
TRBJ1-1	TRBV14	-	-	TGTGCCAGCAGTTCATGGAGGGGAACTTTTGAAGCTTTCTTT	CASSSWRGTFEAFF